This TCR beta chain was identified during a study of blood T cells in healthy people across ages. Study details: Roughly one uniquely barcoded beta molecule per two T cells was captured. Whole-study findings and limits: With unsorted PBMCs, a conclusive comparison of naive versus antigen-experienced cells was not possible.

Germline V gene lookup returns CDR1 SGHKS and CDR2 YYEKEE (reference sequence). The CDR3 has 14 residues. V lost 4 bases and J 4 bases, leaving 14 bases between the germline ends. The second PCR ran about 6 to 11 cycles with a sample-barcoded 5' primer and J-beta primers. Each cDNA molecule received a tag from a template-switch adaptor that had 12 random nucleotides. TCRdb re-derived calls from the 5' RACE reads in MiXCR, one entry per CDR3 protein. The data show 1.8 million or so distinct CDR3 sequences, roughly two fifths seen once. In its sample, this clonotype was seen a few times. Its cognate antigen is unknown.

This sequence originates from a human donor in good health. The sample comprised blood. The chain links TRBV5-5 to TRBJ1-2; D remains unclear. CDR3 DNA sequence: TGTGCCAGCAGCCCAAGGACGCCTGCCTATGGCTACACCTTC. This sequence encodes CASSPRTPAYGYTF.